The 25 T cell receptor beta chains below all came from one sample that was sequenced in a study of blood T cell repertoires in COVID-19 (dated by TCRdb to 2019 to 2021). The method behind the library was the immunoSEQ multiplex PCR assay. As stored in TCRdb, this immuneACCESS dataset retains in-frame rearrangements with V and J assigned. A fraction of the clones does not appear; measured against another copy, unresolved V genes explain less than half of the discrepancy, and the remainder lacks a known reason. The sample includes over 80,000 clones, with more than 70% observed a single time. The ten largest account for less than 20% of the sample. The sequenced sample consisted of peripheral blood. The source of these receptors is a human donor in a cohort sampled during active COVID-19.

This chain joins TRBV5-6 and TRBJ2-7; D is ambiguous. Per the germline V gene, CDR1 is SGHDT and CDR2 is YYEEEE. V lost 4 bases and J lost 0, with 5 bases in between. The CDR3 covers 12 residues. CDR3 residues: CASSPYSYEQYF. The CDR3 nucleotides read TGTGCCAGCAGCCCCTACTCCTACGAGCAGTACTTC. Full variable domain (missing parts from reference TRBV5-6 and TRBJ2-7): DAGVTQSPTHLIKTRGQQVTLRCSPKSGHDTVSWYQQALGQGPQFIFQYYEEEERQRGNFPDRFSGHQFPNYSSELNVNALLLGDSALYLCASSPYSYEQYFGPGTRLTVT.

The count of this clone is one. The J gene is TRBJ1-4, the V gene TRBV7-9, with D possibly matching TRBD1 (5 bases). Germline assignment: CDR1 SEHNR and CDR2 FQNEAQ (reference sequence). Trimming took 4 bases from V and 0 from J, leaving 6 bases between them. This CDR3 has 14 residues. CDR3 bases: TGTGCCAGCAGCTGGGGGGCAACTAATGAAAAACTGTTTTTT. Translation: CASSWGATNEKLFF.

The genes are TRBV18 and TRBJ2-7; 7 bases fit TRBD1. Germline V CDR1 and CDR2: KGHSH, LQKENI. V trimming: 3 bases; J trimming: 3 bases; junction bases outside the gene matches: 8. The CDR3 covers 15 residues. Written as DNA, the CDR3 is TGTGCCAGCTCACCTCCCATGGGACAGATCTACGAGCAGTACTTC. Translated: CASSPPMGQIYEQYF.

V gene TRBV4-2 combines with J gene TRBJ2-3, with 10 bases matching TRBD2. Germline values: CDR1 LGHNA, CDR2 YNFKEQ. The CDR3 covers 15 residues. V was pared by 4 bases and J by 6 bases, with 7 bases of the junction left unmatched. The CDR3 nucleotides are TGTGCCAGCAGCCTAACCGGGACTAGCGAGGATACGCAGTATTTT. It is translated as CASSLTGTSEDTQYF.

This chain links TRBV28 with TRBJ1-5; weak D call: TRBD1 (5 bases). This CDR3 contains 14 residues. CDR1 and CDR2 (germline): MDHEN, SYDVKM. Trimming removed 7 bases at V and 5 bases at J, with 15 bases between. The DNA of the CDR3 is TGTGCCAGCATCCTGGGGCAGAAATATCAGCCCCAGCATTTT. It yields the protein CASILGQKYQPQHF. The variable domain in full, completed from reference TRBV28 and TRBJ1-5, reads DVKVTQSSRYLVKRTGEKVFLECVQDMDHENMFWYRQDPGLGLRLIYFSYDVKMKEKGDIPEGYSVSREKKERFSLILESASTNQTSMYLCASILGQKYQPQHFGDGTRLSIL.

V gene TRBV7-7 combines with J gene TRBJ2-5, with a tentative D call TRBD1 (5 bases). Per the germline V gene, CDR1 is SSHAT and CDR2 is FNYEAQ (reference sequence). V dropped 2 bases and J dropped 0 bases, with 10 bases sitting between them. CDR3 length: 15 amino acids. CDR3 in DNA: TGTGCCAGCAGCTTACAATCAGGGTACCAAGAGACCCAGTACTTC. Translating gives CASSLQSGYQETQYF.

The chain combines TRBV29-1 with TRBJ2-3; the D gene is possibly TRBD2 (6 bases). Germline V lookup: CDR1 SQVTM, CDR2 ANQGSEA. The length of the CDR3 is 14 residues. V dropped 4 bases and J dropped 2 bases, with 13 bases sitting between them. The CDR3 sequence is CSVVVGSATDTQYF. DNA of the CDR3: TGCAGCGTTGTGGTCGGGAGCGCCACAGATACGCAGTATTTT.

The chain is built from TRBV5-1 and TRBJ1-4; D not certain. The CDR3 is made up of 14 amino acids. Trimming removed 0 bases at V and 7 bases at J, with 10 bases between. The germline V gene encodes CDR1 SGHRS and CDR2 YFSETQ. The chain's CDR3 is CASSLESPGEKLFF. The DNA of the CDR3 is TGCGCCAGCAGCTTGGAATCCCCGGGTGAAAAACTGTTTTTT.

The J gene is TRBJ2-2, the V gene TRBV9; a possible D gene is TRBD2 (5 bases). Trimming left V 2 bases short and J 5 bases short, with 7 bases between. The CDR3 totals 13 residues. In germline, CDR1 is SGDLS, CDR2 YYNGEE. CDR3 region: CASSVEGTGELFF. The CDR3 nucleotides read TGTGCCAGCAGCGTTGAGGGTACCGGGGAGCTGTTTTTT.

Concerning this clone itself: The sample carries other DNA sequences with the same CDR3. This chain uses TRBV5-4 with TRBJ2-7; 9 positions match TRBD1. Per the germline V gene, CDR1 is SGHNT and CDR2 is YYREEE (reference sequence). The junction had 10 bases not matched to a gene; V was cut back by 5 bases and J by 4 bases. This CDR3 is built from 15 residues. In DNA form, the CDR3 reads TGTGCCAGCAGTAGGGGACAGGGAGCTCCATACGAGCAGTACTTC. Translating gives CASSRGQGAPYEQYF.

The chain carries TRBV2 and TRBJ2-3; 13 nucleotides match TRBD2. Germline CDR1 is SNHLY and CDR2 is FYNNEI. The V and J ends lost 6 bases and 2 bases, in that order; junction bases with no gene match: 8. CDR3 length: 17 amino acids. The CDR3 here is CASRGLGLAGNTDTQYF. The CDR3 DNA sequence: TGTGCCAGCAGGGGGCTGGGACTAGCGGGAAACACAGATACGCAGTATTTT.

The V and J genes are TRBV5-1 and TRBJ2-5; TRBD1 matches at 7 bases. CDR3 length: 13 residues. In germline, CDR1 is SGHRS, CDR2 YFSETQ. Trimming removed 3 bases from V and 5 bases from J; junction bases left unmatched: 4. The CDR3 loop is CASSSDRRETQYF. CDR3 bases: TGCGCCAGCAGCTCGGACAGGAGGGAGACCCAGTACTTC.

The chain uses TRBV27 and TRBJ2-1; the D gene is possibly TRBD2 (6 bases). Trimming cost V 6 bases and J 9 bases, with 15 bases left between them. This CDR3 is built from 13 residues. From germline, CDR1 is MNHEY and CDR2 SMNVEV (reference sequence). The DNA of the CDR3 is TGTGCCAGCAGGAGCCCGCTAGCGCCTGAGCAGTTCTTC. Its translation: CASRSPLAPEQFF.

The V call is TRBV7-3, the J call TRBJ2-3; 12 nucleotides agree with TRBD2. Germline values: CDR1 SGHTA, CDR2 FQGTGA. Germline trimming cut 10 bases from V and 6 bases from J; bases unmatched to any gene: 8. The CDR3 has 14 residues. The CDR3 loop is CATSTSGSADTQYF. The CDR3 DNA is TGTGCCACCTCGACTAGCGGGAGCGCGGATACGCAGTATTTT.

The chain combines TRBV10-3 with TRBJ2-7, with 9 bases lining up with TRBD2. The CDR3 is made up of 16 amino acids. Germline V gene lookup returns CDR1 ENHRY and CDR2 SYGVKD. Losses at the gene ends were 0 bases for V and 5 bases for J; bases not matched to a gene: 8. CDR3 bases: TGTGCCATCAGTGAGTCGGGCGGGAGGGCCCGGAACGAGCAGTACTTC. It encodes CAISESGGRARNEQYF.

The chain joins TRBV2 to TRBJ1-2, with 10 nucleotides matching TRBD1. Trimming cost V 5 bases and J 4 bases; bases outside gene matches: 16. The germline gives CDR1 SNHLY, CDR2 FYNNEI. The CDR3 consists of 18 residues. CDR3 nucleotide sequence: TGTGCCAGCAGTATCCCGGGACAGGGGACCGCATCGGGCTATGGCTACACCTTC. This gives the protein CASSIPGQGTASGYGYTF.

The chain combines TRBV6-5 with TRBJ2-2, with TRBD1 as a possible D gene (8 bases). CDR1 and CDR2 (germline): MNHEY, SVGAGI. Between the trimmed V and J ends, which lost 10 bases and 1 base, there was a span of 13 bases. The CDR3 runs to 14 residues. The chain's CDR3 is CATNRGGNTGELFF. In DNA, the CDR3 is TGTGCCACCAACAGGGGGGGGAACACCGGGGAGCTGTTTTTT.

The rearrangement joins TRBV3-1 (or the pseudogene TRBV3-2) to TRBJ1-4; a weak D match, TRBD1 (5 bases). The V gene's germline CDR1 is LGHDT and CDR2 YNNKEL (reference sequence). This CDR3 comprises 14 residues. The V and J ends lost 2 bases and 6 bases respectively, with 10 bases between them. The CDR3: CASSQSGQDEKLFF. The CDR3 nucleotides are TGTGCCAGCAGCCAATCAGGGCAAGATGAAAAACTGTTTTTT.

The CDR3 sequence: CASSLLGQGGDYGYTF. The CDR3 DNA reads as TGTGCCAGCAGCTTGTTGGGACAGGGAGGGGACTATGGCTACACCTTC. V is TRBV5-4 and J is TRBJ1-2; 9 bases match TRBD1. Germline CDR1 reads SGHNT; CDR2 reads YYREEE (reference sequence). The CDR3 is made up of 16 amino acids. J was trimmed by 3 bases and V by 1 base; bases with no gene match: 7.

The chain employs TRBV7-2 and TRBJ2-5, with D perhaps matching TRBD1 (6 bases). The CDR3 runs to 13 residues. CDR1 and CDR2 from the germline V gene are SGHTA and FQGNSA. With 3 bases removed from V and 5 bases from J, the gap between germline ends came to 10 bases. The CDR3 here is CASSFQGLETQYF. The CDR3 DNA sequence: TGTGCCAGCAGCTTTCAGGGGTTGGAGACCCAGTACTTC.

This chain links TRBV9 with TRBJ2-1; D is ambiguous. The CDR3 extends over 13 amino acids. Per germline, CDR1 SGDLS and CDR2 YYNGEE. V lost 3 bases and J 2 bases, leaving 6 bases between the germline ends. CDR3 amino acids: CASSGSPYNEQFF. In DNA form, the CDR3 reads TGTGCCAGCAGCGGGAGCCCCTACAATGAGCAGTTCTTC.

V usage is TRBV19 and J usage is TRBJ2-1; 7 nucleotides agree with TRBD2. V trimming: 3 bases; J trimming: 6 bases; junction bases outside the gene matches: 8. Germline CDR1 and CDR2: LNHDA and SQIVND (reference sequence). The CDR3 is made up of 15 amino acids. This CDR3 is CASSIYPAGTNEQFF. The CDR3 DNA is TGTGCCAGTAGTATTTACCCAGCGGGAACCAATGAGCAGTTCTTC.

The CDR3 DNA reads as TGCGCCAGCAGCCTGGGAGGGACTAGTTCCGGTGAGCAGTTCTTC. This codes for CASSLGGTSSGEQFF. This chain links TRBV5-1 with TRBJ2-1; 8 nucleotides agree with TRBD2. Germline lookup yields CDR1 SGHRS and CDR2 YFSETQ. J gave up 9 bases and V 4 bases, and 12 bases lay outside the gene matches. The CDR3 has 15 residues.

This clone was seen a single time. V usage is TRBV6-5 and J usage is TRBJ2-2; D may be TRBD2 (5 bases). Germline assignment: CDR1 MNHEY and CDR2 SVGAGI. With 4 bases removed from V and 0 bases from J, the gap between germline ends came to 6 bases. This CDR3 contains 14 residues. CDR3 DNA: TGTGCCAGCAGTTCTAGCACGAACACCGGGGAGCTGTTTTTT. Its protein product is CASSSSTNTGELFF.

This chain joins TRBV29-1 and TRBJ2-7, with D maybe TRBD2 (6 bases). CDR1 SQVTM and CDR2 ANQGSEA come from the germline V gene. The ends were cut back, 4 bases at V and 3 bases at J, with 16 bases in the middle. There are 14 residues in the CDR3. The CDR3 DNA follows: TGCAGCGTTGCTGGGGGGAGAGGGAGCTACGAGCAGTACTTC. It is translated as CSVAGGRGSYEQYF.